This passage covers 10 T cell receptor beta chains from one sample sequenced in a study of blood T cells in healthy people across ages. Primed by a sample-barcoded 5' primer and a J-beta primer mix, a second PCR proceeded for 7 to 11 cycles. A single record per CDR3 protein comes from TCRdb applying MiXCR to the 5' RACE reads. The sample carries more than 1,400,000 distinct CDR3 sequences, 35% to 45% recorded once. Sequences were obtained from blood. These receptors were collected from a woman aged 18-35 years in good health.

This clonotype was seen more than once but under ten times. The chain recombines TRBV6-4 with TRBJ2-3; 10 bases fit TRBD2. V lost 2 bases to trimming and J lost 4 bases; unmatched junction nucleotides: 3. The germline CDR1 and CDR2 sequences are MRHNA and SNTAGT. This CDR3 has 15 residues. The CDR3 bases are TGTGCCAGCAGTGACGAAGCGGGAGGGCCAGATACGCAGTATTTT. Translating it yields CASSDEAGGPDTQYF.

A remark on this clonotype: Sequence at one end of the junction differs from germline and may be a read error. V and J are TRBV7-2 and TRBJ2-1; D is unclear. The CDR3 spans 17 residues. Germline V gene data show CDR1 as SGHTA and CDR2 as FQGNSA. This CDR3 reads CANSLVSGKSSYNEQFF. The CDR3 bases are TGTGCCAACAGCTTAGTGAGTGGGAAGAGCTCCTACAATGAGCAGTTCTTC.

This clonotype was seen a few times. The V call is TRBV20-1, the J call TRBJ2-7; a weak D match, TRBD1 (5 bases). Per the germline V gene, CDR1 is DFQATT and CDR2 is SNEGSKA (reference sequence). The V end lost 2 bases, the J end lost 3 bases, and 14 bases lay between the germline ends. CDR3 length: 14 amino acids. The CDR3 nucleotides are TGCAGTGCTAGAAAGGTCGACAGAGACTACGAGCAGTACTTC. It is translated as CSARKVDRDYEQYF.

The gene calls are TRBV11-2 and TRBJ2-4; 10 bases agree with TRBD1. The CDR3 contains 15 residues. The germline gives CDR1 SGHAT, CDR2 FQNNGV. J lost 7 bases, V lost 5 bases, and 8 bases had no gene match. The CDR3 sequence: CASSPGGGQGNIQYF. Written as DNA, the CDR3 is TGTGCCAGCAGCCCCGGCGGGGGACAGGGGAACATTCAGTACTTC.

This clonotype has just a few counts. The CDR3 spells CASSQRTGDPNYGYTF. CDR3 coding DNA: TGTGCCAGCAGCCAAAGGACAGGGGACCCTAACTATGGCTACACCTTC. The V gene is TRBV7-9, the J gene TRBJ1-2, with TRBD1 identical over 9 bases. Trimming took 5 bases from V and 0 from J; bases not matched to a gene: 7. This CDR3 has 16 amino acids. Germline CDR1 reads SEHNR; CDR2 reads FQNEAQ (reference sequence).

Concerning this clonotype: An end of the junction differs from the germline gene, which may be a read error. The J gene is TRBJ2-3, the V gene TRBV5-4, with TRBD2 identical over 9 bases. This CDR3 comprises 16 residues. CDR1 SGHNT and CDR2 YYREEE come from the germline V gene (reference sequence). The CDR3 DNA follows: TGTCCCAGCAGCTTGATCATGGCGGGAGGGCCGAATACGCAGTATTTT. Residues: CPSSLIMAGGPNTQYF.

The V gene is TRBV30, the J gene TRBJ2-1, with 9 bases lining up with TRBD2. This CDR3 contains 15 residues. Germline CDR1 is GTSNPN and CDR2 is SVGIG (reference sequence). After removal of 1 base from V and 2 bases from J, the junction contained 3 bases not matched to a gene. CDR3 bases: TGTGCCTGGAGTGATGGCGGGAGGGCCTACAATGAGCAGTTCTTC. Its protein product is CAWSDGGRAYNEQFF.

To note about this clonotype: This clone may be a read error of a much larger clone one base away. This sequence joins TRBV24-1 and TRBJ2-6; D is possibly TRBD1 (5 bases). The CDR3 is 16 residues long. Germline lookup yields CDR1 KGHDR and CDR2 SFDVKD. This CDR3 reads CAIGSGAVSGVNVLTF. In nucleotides, the CDR3 is TGTGCCATCGGGTCTGGGGCAGTCTCTGGGGTCAACGTCCTGACTTTC.

Notes on this clonotype: The junction and the germline gene differ at one end; a read error may be behind it. V is TRBV20-1 and J is TRBJ2-3; 11 nucleotides line up with TRBD2. In germline, CDR1 is DFQATT, CDR2 SNEGSKA (reference sequence). CDR3 length: 14 residues. The CDR3 region has the DNA TGCAGGGCTAAGACTAGCGGGGATGTGGATACGCGGTATTTT. Amino acids: CRAKTSGDVDTRYF.

The rearrangement links TRBV19 to TRBJ1-4; D call uncertain. The CDR3 is 15 residues long. The V end lost 3 bases, the J end lost 0 bases, and 8 bases lay between the germline ends. CDR1 is LNHDA and CDR2 is SQIVND in the germline V gene (reference sequence). The CDR3 reads CASSIAAPTNEKLFF. The CDR3, as DNA: TGTGCCAGTAGTATTGCGGCGCCAACTAATGAAAAACTGTTTTTT. Combining the CDR3 with reference TRBV19 and TRBJ1-4 gives the whole variable domain DGGITQSPKYLFRKEGQNVTLSCEQNLNHDAMYWYRQDPGQGLRLIYYSQIVNDFQKGDIAEGYSVSREKKESFPLTVTSAQKNPTAFYLCASSIAAPTNEKLFFGSGTQLSVL.